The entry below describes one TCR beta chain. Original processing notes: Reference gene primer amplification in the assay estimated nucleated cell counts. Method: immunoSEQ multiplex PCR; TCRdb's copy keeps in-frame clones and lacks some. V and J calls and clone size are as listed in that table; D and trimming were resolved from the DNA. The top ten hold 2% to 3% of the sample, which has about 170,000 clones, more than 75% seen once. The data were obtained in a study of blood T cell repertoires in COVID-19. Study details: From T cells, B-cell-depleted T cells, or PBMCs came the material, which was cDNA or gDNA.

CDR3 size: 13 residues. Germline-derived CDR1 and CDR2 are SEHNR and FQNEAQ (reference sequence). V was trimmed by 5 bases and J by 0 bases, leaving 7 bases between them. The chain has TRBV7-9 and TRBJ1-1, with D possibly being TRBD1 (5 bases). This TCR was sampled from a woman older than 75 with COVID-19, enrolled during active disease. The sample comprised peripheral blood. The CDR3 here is CASSTTVNTEAFF. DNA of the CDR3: TGTGCCAGCAGCACGACAGTGAACACTGAAGCTTTCTTT.